This paragraph covers one TCR beta chain sequence. Its antigen is not identified. The sample belongs to a study of Graves' ophthalmopathy and Graves' hyperthyroidism. Study-wide findings and caveats: Ophthalmopathy progression prediction by the model yielded a sensitivity of about 69% and a specificity of 72.22%.

This CDR3 comprises 14 residues. The J segment lost 3 bases and the V segment lost 4 bases, leaving 4 bases of the junction unmatched. RNA transcripts provided the template for amplifying TCR beta CDR3 regions. First-round RT-PCR used HTBI primers; second-round multiplex PCR followed. Each CDR3 protein is one row after TCRdb ran MiXCR on the multiplex PCR reads. The sample has about 620,000 distinct CDR3 sequences; 20% to 25% are singletons. Source material: peripheral blood. The chain recombines TRBV12-3 or TRBV12-4 with TRBJ2-7; the match to TRBD2 covers 9 bases. The clonotype was recovered from a woman aged 18-30 years with stable Graves' hyperthyroidism. Some clones in this sample may be carry-over from other donors' samples. In nucleotides, the CDR3 is TGTGCCAGCAGTTGGTCTAGCGGGAACTACGAGCAGTACTTC. As protein: CASSWSSGNYEQYF.